This TCR beta chain was retrieved from a study of T cell responses to AZD1222 COVID-19 vaccine. Study-wide findings and caveats: Every sample of the repertoires postdated the peak T cell response. Nearly half of the spike-specific TCRs reportedly recognize variant regions that carry no mutations. The CD4 TCRs associated with vaccination extended across spike and predominated at 160-218 and 743-854.

With 4 bases clipped from V and 4 bases from J, the junction kept 10 bases outside the gene matches. Germline V CDR1 and CDR2: ENHRY, SYGVKD. There are 16 residues in the CDR3. A word on this clone: The target antigen is unknown.

Sequencing used immunoSEQ multiplex PCR; TCRdb keeps in-frame clones, though not all of them. The sample contains around 120,000 clones, around 89% of which appear only once. The TCR was taken from an adult in good health. Sequenced here: peripheral blood, sampled on day 0 of MenACWY control vaccination. The genes are TRBV10-3 and TRBJ2-1; TRBD2 agrees at 7 bases. The chain's CDR3 is CAISGEGLPDYNEQFF. For the CDR3, the DNA is TGTGCCATCAGTGGAGAGGGACTACCCGATTACAATGAGCAGTTCTTC.